This section outlines one T cell receptor beta chain sequence together with its context. The second PCR ran about 6 to 11 cycles with a sample-barcoded 5' primer and J-beta primers. In TCRdb, the 5' RACE reads were re-called with MiXCR into one record per CDR3 protein. The sample contains about 1.4 million distinct CDR3 sequences, around 55% of which appear only once. The data originate from a study of blood T cells in healthy people across ages. Germline-derived CDR1 and CDR2 are SGHAT and FQNNGV. The CDR3 spans 16 residues. Trimming cost V 1 base and J 8 bases, with 18 bases left between them. The TCR originated in a man aged 18 to 29 in good health. Specimen: blood. The chain couples TRBV11-2 to TRBJ2-1; perhaps D is TRBD1 or TRBD2 (5 bases each). Here the CDR3 DNA reads TGTGCCAGCAGCTTAGTCGGGACCCTCAGAGGACATGAGCAGTTCTTC. Amino acid sequence: CASSLVGTLRGHEQFF. The full variable domain, its missing parts supplied by reference TRBV11-2 and TRBJ2-1, is EAGVAQSPRYKIIEKRQSVAFWCNPISGHATLYWYQQILGQGPKLLIQFQNNGVVDDSQLPKDRFSAERLKGVDSTLKIQPAKLEDSAVYLCASSLVGTLRGHEQFFGPGTRLTVL.